The sample holds many counts of the clone carrying this T cell receptor (beta chain). This entry belongs to a study of early T cells in non-severe SARS-CoV-2 infection. About the study: Chains were unpaired, as sequencing was done on bulk RNA from unsorted whole blood.

Via MiXCR, TCRdb re-called the 5' RACE reads, giving one row per CDR3 protein. The sample holds some 27,000 distinct CDR3 sequences, roughly 4.5% seen once. Germline CDR1 and CDR2: SQVTM and ANQGSEA. V was shortened by 5 bases and J by 8 bases, with 21 bases between the two germline ends. The CDR3 loop spans 14 amino acids. What was sequenced was whole blood. This TCR was sampled from an adult who was a healthcare worker with PCR-confirmed SARS-CoV-2 infection or an uninfected control (not recorded which). The gene calls are TRBV29-1 and TRBJ1-2; D might be TRBD1 (5 bases). CDR3 sequence reads: CSVTTYQGARGYTF. Here the CDR3 DNA reads TGCAGCGTTACTACATACCAGGGAGCGAGGGGCTACACCTTC.